Listed below are T cell receptor beta chains from one sample, sequenced in a study of blood T cell repertoires in COVID-19. TCRdb's table, derived via immunoSEQ multiplex PCR, lists solely in-frame clones and lacks some. Among some 190,000 clones listed, about 83% were seen once. Sequenced sample: PBMCs or T cells enriched from blood (not recorded which). The source is a man aged 35-49 years with acute COVID-19. CDR3s include the opening cysteine and the closing phenylalanine or tryptophan. Fields, in order: clone size, D gene, J gene, V gene, CDR3 DNA, CDR3 protein. A D gene is named only where the DNA matches it firmly. The listing skips clone size in some rows; elsewhere it reads once, few, many or a size class.

>-|TRBD2|TRBJ2-3|TRBV6-5
TGTGCCAGCAGTTACGTCGGGAGGGCAGATACGCAGTATTTT
CASSYVGRADTQYF
>-|-|TRBJ2-1|TRBV5-1
TGCGCCAGCAGCTTAGGCGGGTCCACCTACAATGAGCAGTTCTTC
CASSLGGSTYNEQFF
>-|-|TRBJ1-5|TRBV27
TGTGCCAGCAGTTCCCCCCTCGTTGGAGGCTCCAATCAGCCCCAGCATTTT
CASSSPLVGGSNQPQHF
>-|TRBD1|TRBJ1-4|TRBV4-1
TGCGCCAGCAGCCCAAGGACAGGGAGGGTGGAATCGGAAAAACTGTTTTTT
CASSPRTGRVESEKLFF
>-|TRBD1|TRBJ2-7|TRBV18
TGTGCCAGCTCACGACGGACAGGGGGCGATGAGCAGTACTTC
CASSRRTGGDEQYF
>-|TRBD1|TRBJ1-1|TRBV6-6
TGTGCCAGCAGTTACCCGGGACAGCGAGAAGCTTTCTTT
CASSYPGQREAFF
>-|-|TRBJ1-1|TRBV27
TGTGCCAGCAGTTTTAGGAACACTGAAGCTTTCTTT
CASSFRNTEAFF
>-|-|TRBJ2-3|TRBV27
TGTGCCTTCAGCGTCTTATCGACGCAGTATTTT
CAFSVLSTQYF
>few|-|TRBJ1-1|TRBV10-3
TGTGCCATCAGGGCCAGGGGCACTGAAGCTTTCTTT
CAIRARGTEAFF
>-|-|TRBJ2-7|TRBV27
TGTGCCAGCAGTTTATCGAGGGCTTACGAGCAGTACTTC
CASSLSRAYEQYF
>-|-|TRBJ1-3|TRBV28
TGTGCCAGCAGTTTATATACCCGTGGGGGGAATGGAAACACCATATATTTT
CASSLYTRGGNGNTIYF
>-|TRBD1|TRBJ1-2|TRBV7-8
TGTGCCAGCAGCAACAACCGGGACAGCTTGATCCACGGCTACACCTTC
CASSNNRDSLIHGYTF
>-|-|TRBJ1-4|TRBV27
TGTGCCAGCAGTTTGGTCAGGGGCGGTGAAAAACTGTTTTTT
CASSLVRGGEKLFF
>-|TRBD2|TRBJ2-3|TRBV27
TGTGCCAGCAGTTCGACTAGCGGGAGCCGGGATACGCAGTATTTT
CASSSTSGSRDTQYF
>-|TRBD1|TRBJ2-7|TRBV28
TGTGCCAGCAGTTTAAAAGAGGGACAGACCTACGAGCAGTACTTC
CASSLKEGQTYEQYF
>-|TRBD2|TRBJ2-1|TRBV10-3
TGTGCCATCAGTAAGACTAGCGGGAAGAGCTCCTACAATGAGCAGTTCTTC
CAISKTSGKSSYNEQFF
>-|TRBD2|TRBJ2-7|TRBV28
TGTGCCAGCAGTTGGCTAGCGGGAGTCACCTACGAGCAGTACTTC
CASSWLAGVTYEQYF
>once|TRBD1|TRBJ2-7|TRBV5-6
TGTGCCAGCAGCCTCGGACCTCAGGGGGCAGGAGAGCAGTACTTC
CASSLGPQGAGEQYF
>-|-|TRBJ1-5|TRBV3-1/TRBV3-2
TGTGCCAGCAGCCAAGCCCTCGGTGGAGGGCAGCCCCAGCATTTT
CASSQALGGGQPQHF
>-|-|TRBJ1-3|TRBV27
TGTGCCAGCAGTTTAGGGGCATCTGGAAACACCATATATTTT
CASSLGASGNTIYF
>few|TRBD1|TRBJ1-4|TRBV2
TGTGCCAGCAGGCCAAACAGGGGGCTAAATAATGAAAAACTGTTTTTT
CASRPNRGLNNEKLFF
>-|TRBD2|TRBJ2-7|TRBV7-8
TGTGCCAGCAGCTTAGGGATGGCTAGCGGGAGCTCCTACGAGCAGTACTTC
CASSLGMASGSSYEQYF